This T cell receptor (beta chain) appears in the sequencing data of a study of blood T cells in healthy people across ages. The CDR3 spans 13 residues. Trimming took off 0 bases at V and 4 bases at J, with 4 bases between the two ends. The V gene's germline CDR1 is SGDLS and CDR2 YYNGEE. A sample-barcoded 5' primer and a J-beta primer mix were used in a second PCR of roughly 6 to 12 cycles. Each CDR3 protein is one row after TCRdb ran MiXCR on the 5' RACE reads. The sample holds around 1,600,000 distinct CDR3 sequences, less than 45% seen once. The rearrangement links TRBV9 to TRBJ2-2; D ambiguous. Sequenced: blood. This clonotype was sampled from a woman aged 18-30 years in good health. The CDR3 DNA reads TGTGCCAGCAGCGTAGATCCCACCGGGGAGCTGTTTTTT. It codes for CASSVDPTGELFF.